This T cell receptor beta chain was obtained from a study of post-analysis software for immune sequencing data (dated by TCRdb to between 2015 and 2017). With regard to the full study: Disease courses on record covered relapsing-remitting, secondary progressive and progressive-relapsing multiple sclerosis, though some patients had no subtype annotation. A subset of samples was prepared in parallel using single-end sample barcoding, then pooled and co-amplified after Illumina adapter ligation. The patient repertoires were set against about 12 previously published healthy control repertoires from donors whose ages ranged from roughly 6 to 26 years. The full study reports these points: The control group was slightly older than the multiple sclerosis patient group. Patients showed significantly higher frequencies than controls for five TRBV segments, among them TRBV5-6, TRBV5-1 and TRBV20-1. Direct clustering with F measure showed strong co-clustering of samples prepared in the same batch, prompting a batch-effect correction. Multiple sclerosis patients had significantly lower normalized Chao1 diversity than controls, a result that suggests substantial peripheral T-cell clonal expansion.

The library was made by PCR. Sequencing was performed on an Illumina HiSeq 2500. To reduce PCR and sequencing biases, unique molecular identifiers were built into the TCR beta cDNA libraries. Every 1 to 10 million input T cells yielded 500,000 or so cDNA molecules, meaning each molecule approximated one T cell. The same protocol used for the earlier healthy control dataset was applied to prepare and sequence the patient libraries. Within a given batch, samples were prepared together, multiplexed and sequenced on the same HiSeq lane. Per the original workflow: Raw barcoded reads were processed with MIGEC, and single-read molecular identifier groups were discarded before consensus assembly and CDR3 extraction. VDJtools was used for post-analysis of the clonotype tables, with diversity normalized by down-sampling every dataset to the smallest sample size. Repertoire overlap clustering matched CDR3 amino acid but not nucleotide sequences to correct batch-related cross-sample contamination. TCRdb redid the processing of the public reads, applying fastp at Q25 and MiXCR, and retained in-frame beta chains. Rows matching on CDR3 protein sequence are summarized as one entry with the most common DNA and genes. What appears here as the V and J calls and clone size reflects TCRdb's work, not the paper's. Across this sample there are about 430,000 distinct CDR3 sequences, with approximately 42% seen only once. The ten largest clones represent 6.5% to 8% of the sample.

On this clonotype: Its antigen target is currently unknown. No base quality information exists; no much larger clone differs at one position.

TCR beta repertoires were profiled from peripheral blood of more than ten young patients with multiple sclerosis to demonstrate the VDJtools post-analysis software. Multiple sclerosis patients were children and adolescents aged roughly 6 to 17 years. In the germline V gene (reference sequence), CDR1 corresponds to SEHNR and CDR2 to FQNEAQ. Trimming removed 1 base from V and 5 bases from J, leaving 11 bases between the germline ends. From the cysteine through the phenylalanine, the CDR3 covers 14 amino acids. The only DNA kept is the CDR3, 42 bases in frame from the first base. The chain uses TRBV7-9 and TRBJ1-2, and perhaps TRBD1 as D gene, on 6 matching bases. The specimen sequenced was blood. The clonotype was recovered from a girl aged 2 to 10 with multiple sclerosis. The nucleotide sequence reads as follows: TGTGCCAGCAGCTTAGGACAGGCGGAATATGGCTACACCTTC. Its protein product is CASSLGQAEYGYTF. Reference TRBV7-9 and TRBJ1-2 proteins supply the regions before and after the CDR3; the full variable domain is: DTGVSQNPRHKITKRGQNVTFRCDPISEHNRLYWYRQTLGQGPEFLTYFQNEAQLEKSRLLSDRFSAERPKGSFSTLEIQRTEQGDSAMYLCASSLGQAEYGYTFGSGTRLTVV.